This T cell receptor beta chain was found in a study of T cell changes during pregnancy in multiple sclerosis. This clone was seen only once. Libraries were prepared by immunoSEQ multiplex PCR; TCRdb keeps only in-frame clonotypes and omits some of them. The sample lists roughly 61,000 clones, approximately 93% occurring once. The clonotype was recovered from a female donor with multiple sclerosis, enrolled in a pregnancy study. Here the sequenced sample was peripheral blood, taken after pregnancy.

This CDR3 reads CASSVGTGTYNEQFF. CDR3 sequence (DNA): TGTGCCAGCAGCGTAGGGACAGGGACCTACAATGAGCAGTTCTTC. This chain connects TRBV9 to TRBJ2-1, with TRBD1 identical over 8 bases. This CDR3 region has 15 residues. Germline V gives CDR1 SGDLS, CDR2 YYNGEE. V lost 0 bases and J lost 2; bases outside the gene matches: 1.